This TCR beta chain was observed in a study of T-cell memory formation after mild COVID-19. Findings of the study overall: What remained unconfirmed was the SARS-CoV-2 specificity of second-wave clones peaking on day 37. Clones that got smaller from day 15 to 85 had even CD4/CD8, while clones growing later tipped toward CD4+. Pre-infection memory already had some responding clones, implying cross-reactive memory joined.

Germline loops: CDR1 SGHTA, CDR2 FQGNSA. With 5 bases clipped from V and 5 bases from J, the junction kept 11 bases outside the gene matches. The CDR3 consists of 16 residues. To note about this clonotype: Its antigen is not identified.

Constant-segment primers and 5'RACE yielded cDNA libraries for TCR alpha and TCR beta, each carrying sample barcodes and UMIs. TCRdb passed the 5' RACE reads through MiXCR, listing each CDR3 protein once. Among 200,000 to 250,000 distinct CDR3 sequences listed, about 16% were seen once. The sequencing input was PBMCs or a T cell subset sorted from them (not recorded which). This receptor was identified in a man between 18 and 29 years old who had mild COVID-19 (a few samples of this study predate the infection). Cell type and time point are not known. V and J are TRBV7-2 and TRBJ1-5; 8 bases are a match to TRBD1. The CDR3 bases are TGTGCCAGCAGCCCGCCCGGACAGGGATGGCATCAGCCCCAGCATTTT. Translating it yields CASSPPGQGWHQPQHF.